This T cell receptor beta chain originates from a study of cytomegalovirus exposure and HLA in healthy donors. Findings of the study overall: Specific recognition of CMV antigens was confirmed in vitro for a few chains (all CMV-associated).

A word on this clone: Its matching antigen is unknown.

The germline V gene encodes CDR1 GTSNPN and CDR2 SVGIG (reference sequence). The V end lost 2 bases, the J end lost 3 bases, and 13 bases lay between the germline ends. The CDR3 has 14 amino acids. With 60 Vbeta and 13 Jbeta primers, the PCR was carried out. Sequencing was performed with immunoSEQ multiplex PCR; in TCRdb, only in-frame clones are kept and a portion is missing. This sample's clone table lists approximately 110,000 clones. The specimen was PBMCs. The TCR sequence derives from a man aged 50 to 60 in good health and CMV-seronegative. The rearrangement links TRBV30 to TRBJ1-1; a possible D gene is TRBD1 (6 bases). The CDR3 bases are TGTGCCTGGAGTAGGAACAGGGCGGACACTGAAGCTTTCTTT. It specifies CAWSRNRADTEAFF.